The sequence of this T cell receptor (beta chain) was determined in a study of cytomegalovirus exposure and HLA in healthy donors. Study-wide context: In an early release, HLA-typed donors contributed tens of millions of unique TCR sequences.

The PCR ran on 60 Vbeta and 13 Jbeta primers. The protocol was immunoSEQ multiplex PCR, while the TCRdb copy is restricted to in-frame clones and leaves out a portion. Of more than 85,000 clones in the sample, about 79% were seen once. The CDR3 runs 16 residues. After removal of 5 bases from V and 4 bases from J, the junction contained 10 bases not matched to a gene. The V gene's germline CDR1 is SEHNR and CDR2 FQNEAQ (reference sequence). The TCR was taken from a male donor in good health and CMV-seropositive. This sequence joins TRBV7-9 and TRBJ1-2, with 10 bases aligning to TRBD1. Sequences were obtained from PBMCs. The CDR3 region has the DNA TGTGCCAGCAGCGCCAGACAGGGGGCCCCTTCCTATGGCTACACCTTC. Encoded protein: CASSARQGAPSYGYTF. The variable domain in full, with the rest retrieved from reference TRBV7-9 and TRBJ1-2, is DTGVSQNPRHKITKRGQNVTFRCDPISEHNRLYWYRQTLGQGPEFLTYFQNEAQLEKSRLLSDRFSAERPKGSFSTLEIQRTEQGDSAMYLCASSARQGAPSYGYTFGSGTRLTVV.